The present T cell receptor beta chain was sequenced within a study of human T cells and chemical hapten exposure. Time point here: patch test 2, 6 weeks after DPC sensitization. Treatment indicated: therapeutic diphenylcyclopropenone sensitization with weekly scalp DPC. The CDR3 extends over 14 amino acids. CDR1 and CDR2 (germline): SGHNT, YYREEE (reference sequence). Trimming cost V 0 bases and J 3 bases; bases outside gene matches: 1. The study, taken as a whole, reports: Expanded TCR sets contained significantly more large CDR3 similarity clusters than controls. Sensitization with DPC brought no change to TCRs above 1 in 1000 in frequency.

MiXCR was run by TCRdb on the RACE reads, yielding one entry per CDR3 protein. The sample carries some 100,000 distinct CDR3 sequences, roughly a tenth recorded once. This clonotype showed up just a few times. Its antigen is still unknown. This clonotype was obtained from a woman aged 40 to 50 with alopecia areata. Some clones in this sample may be carry-over from other donors' samples. Sample: whole blood, taken in connection with sensitization to the hapten diphenylcyclopropenone (DPC). V usage is TRBV5-4 and J usage is TRBJ2-5, with 8 bases fitting TRBD1. The CDR3 region is CASSLETGEETQYF. CDR3 DNA sequence: TGTGCCAGCAGCTTGGAGACAGGGGAAGAGACCCAGTACTTC.